Listed below are T cell receptor beta chains from one sample, sequenced in a study of cytomegalovirus exposure and HLA in healthy donors. Some clones are missing from TCRdb's copy, which holds only in-frame ones; the method was immunoSEQ multiplex PCR. Of 120,000 or so clones in the sample, 80% were seen once. The sample consisted of PBMCs. Source of these receptors: a female donor in good health and CMV-seropositive. CDR3s leave out the opening cysteine and the closing phenylalanine or tryptophan. The order of the fields is J gene, V gene, CDR3 protein.

TRBJ1-1 TRBV6-1 ASSVIGGGDTEAF
TRBJ1-1 TRBV6-1 ASSEEGQGTEAF
TRBJ2-1 TRBV6-1 ASSESGGTFYNEQF
TRBJ1-5 TRBV5-1 ASSLVGDSNQPQH
TRBJ2-7 TRBV30 AWSTGQIKQY
TRBJ2-3 TRBV11-2 ASSLRSFTDTQY
TRBJ2-7 TRBV5-1 ASSIQQGLDEQY
TRBJ1-1 TRBV7-8 ASSPQTRVRNTEAF
TRBJ2-7 TRBV7-8 ASSSVTGQGPNEQY
TRBJ1-1 TRBV27 ASSLSGAALNTEAF
TRBJ2-7 TRBV9 ASSVGGLTGEQY
TRBJ1-2 TRBV27 ASSLTGIGGYT
TRBJ1-5 TRBV6-6 ASSYSNPGLNQPQH
TRBJ2-1 TRBV2 ASSDPSGVNEQF
TRBJ2-1 TRBV7-2 ASSSSGGAGWEQF
TRBJ1-1 TRBV19 ASSIAHTNTEAF
TRBJ2-3 TRBV7-6 ASSPPVPGDTQY
TRBJ2-2 TRBV6-6 ASTPGQGTSTGELF